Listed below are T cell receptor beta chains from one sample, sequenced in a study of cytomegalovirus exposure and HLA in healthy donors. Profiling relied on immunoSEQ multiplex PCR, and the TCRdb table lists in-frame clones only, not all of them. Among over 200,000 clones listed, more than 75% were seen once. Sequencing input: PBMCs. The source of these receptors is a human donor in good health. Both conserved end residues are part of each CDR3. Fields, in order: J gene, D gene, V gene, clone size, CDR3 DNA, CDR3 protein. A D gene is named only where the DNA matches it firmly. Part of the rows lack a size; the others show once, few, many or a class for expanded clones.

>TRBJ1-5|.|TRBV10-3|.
TGTGCCATCTCTCATGGTGAGTCGTCACAGCCCCAGCATTTT
CAISHGESSQPQHF
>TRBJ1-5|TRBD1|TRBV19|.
TGTGCCAGTAGCCAAAGGCCCCGGGACAGGGGCCAGCCCCAGCATTTT
CASSQRPRDRGQPQHF
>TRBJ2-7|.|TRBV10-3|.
TGTGCCATCAAGGCGGAAATTCAGTACGAGCAGTACTTC
CAIKAEIQYEQYF
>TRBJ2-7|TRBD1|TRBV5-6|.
TGTGCCAGCAGCGCCGGACAGGGGTCCTACGAGCAGTACTTC
CASSAGQGSYEQYF
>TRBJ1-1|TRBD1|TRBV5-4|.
TGTGCCAGCAGCAAGATGACAGGGGATAAGGCTGAAGCTTTCTTT
CASSKMTGDKAEAFF
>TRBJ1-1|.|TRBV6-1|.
TGCGCCAGCAGTTTCAGGGATAACACTGAAGCTTTCTTT
CASSFRDNTEAFF
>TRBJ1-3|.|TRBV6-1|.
TGTGCCAGCAGTCCTACAGGGCCGAGCGGAAACACCATATATTTT
CASSPTGPSGNTIYF
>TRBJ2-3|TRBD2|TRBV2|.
TGTGCCAGCAGTGTCGGGACTAGCGGAAGCACAGATACGCAGTATTTT
CASSVGTSGSTDTQYF
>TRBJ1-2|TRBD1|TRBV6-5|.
TGTGCCAGTGGACAGGCCTATGGCTACACCTTC
CASGQAYGYTF
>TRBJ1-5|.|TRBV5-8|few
TGTGCCAGCAGCTTGGTTGGGGGCGCGGACCAGCCCCAGCATTTT
CASSLVGGADQPQHF
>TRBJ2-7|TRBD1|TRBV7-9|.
TGTGCCAGCAGGTTGCGAGGGACAGGGGTCGAGCAGTACTTC
CASRLRGTGVEQYF
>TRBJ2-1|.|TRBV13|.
TGTGCCAGCAAGGACAGCTCCTACAATGAGCAGTTCTTC
CASKDSSYNEQFF
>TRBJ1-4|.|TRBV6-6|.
TGTGCCAGCAGTTATGGAGGTTCCAATGAAAAACTGTTTTTT
CASSYGGSNEKLFF
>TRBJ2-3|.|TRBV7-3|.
TGTGCCAGCAGCCCAAGGGACACTAGCACAGATACGCAGTATTTT
CASSPRDTSTDTQYF